The entry that follows covers one T cell receptor (beta chain) sequence. What it binds is unknown. With 60 Vbeta and 13 Jbeta primers, the PCR was carried out. Some clones are missing from TCRdb's copy, which holds only in-frame ones; the method was immunoSEQ multiplex PCR. The sample lists approximately 100,000 clones; 65% to 90% were seen once. The CDR3 has 14 residues. V was clipped by 9 bases and J by 3 bases, with 15 bases between them. Germline CDR1 is LNHDA and CDR2 is SQIVND (reference sequence). These data belong to a study of cytomegalovirus exposure and HLA in healthy donors. Study-wide findings and caveats: With later analysis, a missense DCLRE1C variant became linked to TCR beta V- and J-gene trimming. One later analysis reportedly identified an Asian-associated ancestry cluster that showed fewer N-insertions than the roughly 670-donor mean. Some V segments (TRBV6-2 and TRBV6-3 among them) were excluded as indistinguishable. Across all donors, roughly uniform sequencing depth was an assumption of the presence/absence analyses.

The sequenced sample consisted of PBMCs. The receptor was isolated from a woman aged 25 to 39 in good health and CMV-seronegative. The V and J genes are TRBV19 and TRBJ1-5; D possibly corresponds to TRBD1 (5 bases). CDR3 bases: TGTGCCAGCCGCAGGGCTGGGGACAATCAGCCCCAGCATTTT. It codes for CASRRAGDNQPQHF.